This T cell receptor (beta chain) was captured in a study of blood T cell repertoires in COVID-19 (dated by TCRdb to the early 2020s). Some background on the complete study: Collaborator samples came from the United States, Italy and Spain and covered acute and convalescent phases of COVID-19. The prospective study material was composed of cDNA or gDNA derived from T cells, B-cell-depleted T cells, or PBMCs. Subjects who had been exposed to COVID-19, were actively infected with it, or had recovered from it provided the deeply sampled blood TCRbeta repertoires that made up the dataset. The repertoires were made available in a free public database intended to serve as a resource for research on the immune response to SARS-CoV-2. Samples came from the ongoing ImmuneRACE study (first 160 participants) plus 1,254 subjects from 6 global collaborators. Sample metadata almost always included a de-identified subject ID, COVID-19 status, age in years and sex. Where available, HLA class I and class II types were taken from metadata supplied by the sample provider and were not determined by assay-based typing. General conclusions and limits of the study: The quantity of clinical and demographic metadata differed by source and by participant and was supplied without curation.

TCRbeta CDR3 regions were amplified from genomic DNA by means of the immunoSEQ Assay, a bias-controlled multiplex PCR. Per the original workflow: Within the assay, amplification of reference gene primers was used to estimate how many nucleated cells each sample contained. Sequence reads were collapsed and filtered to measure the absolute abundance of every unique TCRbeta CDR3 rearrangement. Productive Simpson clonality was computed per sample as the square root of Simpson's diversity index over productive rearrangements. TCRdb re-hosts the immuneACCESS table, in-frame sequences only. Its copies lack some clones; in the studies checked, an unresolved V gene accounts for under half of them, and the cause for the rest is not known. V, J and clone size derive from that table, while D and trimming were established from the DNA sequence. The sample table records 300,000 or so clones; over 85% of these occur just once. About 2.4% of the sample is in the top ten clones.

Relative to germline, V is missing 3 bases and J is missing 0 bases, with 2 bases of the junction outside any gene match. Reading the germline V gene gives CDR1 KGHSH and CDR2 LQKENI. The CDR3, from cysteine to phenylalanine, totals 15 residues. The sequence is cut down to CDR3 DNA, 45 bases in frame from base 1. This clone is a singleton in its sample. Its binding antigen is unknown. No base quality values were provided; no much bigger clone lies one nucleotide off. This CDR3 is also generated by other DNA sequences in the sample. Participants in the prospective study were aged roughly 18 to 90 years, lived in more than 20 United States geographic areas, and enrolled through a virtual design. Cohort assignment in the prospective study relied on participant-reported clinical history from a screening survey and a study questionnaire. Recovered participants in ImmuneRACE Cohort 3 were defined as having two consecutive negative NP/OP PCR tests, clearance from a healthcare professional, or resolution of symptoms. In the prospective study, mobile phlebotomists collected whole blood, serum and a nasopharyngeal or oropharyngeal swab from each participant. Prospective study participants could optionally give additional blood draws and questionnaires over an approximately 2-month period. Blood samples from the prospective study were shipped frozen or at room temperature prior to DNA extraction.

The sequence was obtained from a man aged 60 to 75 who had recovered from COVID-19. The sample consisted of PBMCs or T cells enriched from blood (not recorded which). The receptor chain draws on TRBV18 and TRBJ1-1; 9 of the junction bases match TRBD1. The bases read TGTGCCAGCTCACCGGACAGGGGTATGAACACTGAAGCTTTCTTT. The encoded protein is CASSPDRGMNTEAFF.